Reported below is one T cell receptor beta chain. The antigen is unknown. TCR libraries were built from around 0.45 ug of total RNA by linear amplification. TCRdb re-derived calls from the reads in MiXCR, one entry per CDR3 protein. This sample has approximately 180,000 distinct CDR3 sequences, with over 60% found just once. This entry comes from a study of healthy donors' naive CD4 and CD8 T cells. General study results and limits: Negatively charged CDR3s marked CD8+ lineage; positively charged CDR3s marked CD4+ lineage. Naive CD4+ and CD8+ cells reportedly differed in usage of most V and J genes.

Naive CD4+ cells were sorted as CD4+CD8-CD45RO-CD45RA+; naive CD8+ as CD8+CD4-CD45RA+CD27bright. Sequenced input: naive CD4+ and CD8+ T cells sorted from blood, pooled from several donors. This receptor was taken from a pool of human donors in good health; the sample pools cells from several healthy donors.

CDR3 in DNA: TGCAGTGCTAGAGCCCGGACTAGCGGGGGGTTTCCCTACGAGCAGTACTTC. This translates into CSARARTSGGFPYEQYF. The rearrangement uses TRBV20-1 and TRBJ2-7; 14 bases match TRBD2. This CDR3 region has 17 residues. Germline loops: CDR1 DFQATT, CDR2 SNEGSKA (reference sequence). Germline trimming cut 1 base from V and 2 bases from J; bases unmatched to any gene: 7.